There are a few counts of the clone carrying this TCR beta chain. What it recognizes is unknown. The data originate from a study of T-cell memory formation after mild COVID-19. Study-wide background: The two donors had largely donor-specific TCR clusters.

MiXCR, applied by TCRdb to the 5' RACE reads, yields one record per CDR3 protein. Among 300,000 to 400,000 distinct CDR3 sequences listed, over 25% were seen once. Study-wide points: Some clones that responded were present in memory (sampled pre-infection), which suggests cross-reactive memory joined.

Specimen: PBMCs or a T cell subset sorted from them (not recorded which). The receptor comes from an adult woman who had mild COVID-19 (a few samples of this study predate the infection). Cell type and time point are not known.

The CDR3 loop reads CASSWGGVTDTQYF. The CDR3 bases are TGTGCCAGCAGTTGGGGAGGGGTCACAGATACGCAGTATTTT. This sequence joins TRBV12-3 or TRBV12-4 and TRBJ2-3; 7 nucleotides line up with TRBD2. The V gene end was trimmed by 4 bases and the J gene end by 2 bases; junction bases not matched to a gene: 3. The CDR3 length is 14 residues.